This T cell receptor beta chain emerged from a study of blood T cells in healthy people across ages. For the second PCR, which ran for about 6 to 11 cycles, a sample-barcoded 5' primer and a J-beta primer mix were used. One entry per CDR3 protein results from TCRdb running MiXCR on the 5' RACE reads. The data contain 800,000 to 950,000 distinct CDR3 sequences, roughly 35% of them seen just once; the ten biggest clones take up approximately 12%. As for this clonotype: Its specificity is not known.

The V gene's germline CDR1 is SGHVS and CDR2 FNYEAQ. V shed 1 base and J shed 4 bases, with 15 bases lying between them. The CDR3 spans 16 residues. Findings of the study overall: Researchers judged that diversity estimates from one million T cells fell short of true values. Long-lived donors had more naive CD4+ cells and higher diversity than aged donors.

The V and J genes are TRBV7-6 and TRBJ2-3; D possibly uses TRBD1 or TRBD2 (5 bases each). Sequencing was done on a sample of blood. The receptor was isolated from a man aged 18 to 30 in good health. CDR3 DNA: TGTGCCAGCAGCTTAGTGCCGGAGGCAGGGTCAGATACGCAGTATTTT. Translating gives CASSLVPEAGSDTQYF.